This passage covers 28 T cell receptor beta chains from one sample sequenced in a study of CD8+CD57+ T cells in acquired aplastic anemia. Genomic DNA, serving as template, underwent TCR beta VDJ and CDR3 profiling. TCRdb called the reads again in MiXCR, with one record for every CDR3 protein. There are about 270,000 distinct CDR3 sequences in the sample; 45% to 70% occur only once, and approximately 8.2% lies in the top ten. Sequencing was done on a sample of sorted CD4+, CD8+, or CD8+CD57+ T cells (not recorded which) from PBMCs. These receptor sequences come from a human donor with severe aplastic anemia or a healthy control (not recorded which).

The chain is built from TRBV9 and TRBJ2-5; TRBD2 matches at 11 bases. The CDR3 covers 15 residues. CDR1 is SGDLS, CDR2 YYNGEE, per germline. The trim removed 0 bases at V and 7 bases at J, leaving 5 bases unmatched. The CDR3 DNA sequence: TGTGCCAGCAGCGTAGTAGCGGGAGGGTATGGGACCCAGTACTTC. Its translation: CASSVVAGGYGTQYF.

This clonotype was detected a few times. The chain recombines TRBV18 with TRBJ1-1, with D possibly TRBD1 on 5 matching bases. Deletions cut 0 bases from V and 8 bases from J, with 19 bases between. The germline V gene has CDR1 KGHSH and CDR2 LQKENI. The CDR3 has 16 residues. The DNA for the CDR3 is TGTGCCAGCTCACCACCGGGGCTAGTATCCGAACGCGAAGCTTTCTTT. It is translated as CASSPPGLVSEREAFF.

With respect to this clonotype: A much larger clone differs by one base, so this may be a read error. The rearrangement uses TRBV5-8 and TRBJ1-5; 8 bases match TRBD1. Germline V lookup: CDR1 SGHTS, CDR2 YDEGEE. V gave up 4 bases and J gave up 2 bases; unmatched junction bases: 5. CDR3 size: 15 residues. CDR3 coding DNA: TGTGCCAGCAGCCCCGGACAGGGCCGCAATCAGCCCCAGCATTTT. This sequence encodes CASSPGQGRNQPQHF.

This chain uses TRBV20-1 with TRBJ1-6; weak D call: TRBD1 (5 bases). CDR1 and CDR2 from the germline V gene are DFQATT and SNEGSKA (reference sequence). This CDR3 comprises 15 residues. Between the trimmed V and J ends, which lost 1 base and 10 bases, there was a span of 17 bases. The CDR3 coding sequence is TGCAGTGCTAGAGGAAGGGGTACGGAAGAATCACCCCTCCACTTT. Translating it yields CSARGRGTEESPLHF.

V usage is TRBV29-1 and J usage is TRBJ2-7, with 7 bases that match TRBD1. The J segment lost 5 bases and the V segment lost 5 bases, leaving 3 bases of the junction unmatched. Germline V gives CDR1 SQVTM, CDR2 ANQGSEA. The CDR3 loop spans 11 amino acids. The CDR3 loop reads CSVRQGHEQYF. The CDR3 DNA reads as TGCAGCGTTAGACAGGGCCACGAGCAGTACTTC.

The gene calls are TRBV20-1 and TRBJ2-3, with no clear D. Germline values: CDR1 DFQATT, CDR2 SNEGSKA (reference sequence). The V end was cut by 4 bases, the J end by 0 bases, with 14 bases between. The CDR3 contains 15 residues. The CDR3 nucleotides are TGCAGTGCTAACTTACATAGTTCTAGCACAGATACGCAGTATTTT. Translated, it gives CSANLHSSSTDTQYF.

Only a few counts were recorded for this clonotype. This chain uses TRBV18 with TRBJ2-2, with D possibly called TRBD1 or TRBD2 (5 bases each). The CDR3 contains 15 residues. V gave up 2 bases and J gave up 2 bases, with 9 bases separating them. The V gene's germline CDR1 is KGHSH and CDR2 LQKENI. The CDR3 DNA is TGTGCCAGCTCACCAGAGGGGCCCAACACCGGGGAGCTGTTTTTT. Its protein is CASSPEGPNTGELFF.

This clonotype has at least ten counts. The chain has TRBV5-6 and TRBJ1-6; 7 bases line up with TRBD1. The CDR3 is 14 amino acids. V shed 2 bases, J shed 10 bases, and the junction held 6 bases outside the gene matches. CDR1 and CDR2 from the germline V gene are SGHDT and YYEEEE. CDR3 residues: CASSFITGDSPLHF. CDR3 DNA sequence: TGTGCCAGCAGCTTTATTACAGGGGACTCACCCCTCCACTTT. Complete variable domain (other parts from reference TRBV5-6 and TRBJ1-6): DAGVTQSPTHLIKTRGQQVTLRCSPKSGHDTVSWYQQALGQGPQFIFQYYEEEERQRGNFPDRFSGHQFPNYSSELNVNALLLGDSALYLCASSFITGDSPLHFGNGTRLTVT.

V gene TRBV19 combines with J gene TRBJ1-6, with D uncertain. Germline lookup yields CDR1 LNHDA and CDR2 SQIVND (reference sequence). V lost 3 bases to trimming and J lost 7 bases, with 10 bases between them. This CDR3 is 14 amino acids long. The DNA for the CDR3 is TGTGCCAGTAGTATTGGAGTTGAGAATTCACCCCTCCACTTT. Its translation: CASSIGVENSPLHF.

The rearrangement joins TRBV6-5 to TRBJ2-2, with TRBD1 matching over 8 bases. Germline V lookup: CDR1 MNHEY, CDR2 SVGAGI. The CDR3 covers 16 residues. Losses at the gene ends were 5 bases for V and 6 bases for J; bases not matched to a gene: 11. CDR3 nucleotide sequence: TGTGCCAGCAGTCAAACCTCGGACAGGGAAGCCGGGGAGCTGTTTTTT. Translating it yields CASSQTSDREAGELFF.

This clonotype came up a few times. This chain's CDR3 is CATSDNVGIPQYF. The DNA for the CDR3 is TGTGCCACCAGTGATAACGTCGGTATCCCCCAGTACTTC. The chain uses TRBV24-1 and TRBJ2-5; the D is unclear. CDR3 length equals 13 residues. Germline V gene data show CDR1 as KGHDR and CDR2 as SFDVKD. The ends were cut back, 3 bases at V and 9 bases at J, with 13 bases in the middle.

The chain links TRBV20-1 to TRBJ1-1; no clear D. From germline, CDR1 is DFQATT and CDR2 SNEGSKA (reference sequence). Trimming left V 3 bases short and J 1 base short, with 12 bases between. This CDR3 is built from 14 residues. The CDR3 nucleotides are TGCAGTGCTAGTTACGGACTGGAGAACACTGAAGCTTTCTTT. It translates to CSASYGLENTEAFF.

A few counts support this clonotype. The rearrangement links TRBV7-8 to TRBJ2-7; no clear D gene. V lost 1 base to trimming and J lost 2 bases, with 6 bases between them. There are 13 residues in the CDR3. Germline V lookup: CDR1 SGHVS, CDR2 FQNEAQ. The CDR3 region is CASSLGVAYEQYF. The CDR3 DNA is TGTGCCAGCAGCTTAGGAGTAGCCTACGAGCAGTACTTC.

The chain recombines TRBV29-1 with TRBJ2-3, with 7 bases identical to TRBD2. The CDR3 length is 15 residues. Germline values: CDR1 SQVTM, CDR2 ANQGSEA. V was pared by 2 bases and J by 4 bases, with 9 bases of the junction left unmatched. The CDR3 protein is CSVEPSGSWADTQYF. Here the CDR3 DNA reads TGCAGCGTTGAACCTAGCGGATCTTGGGCAGATACGCAGTATTTT.

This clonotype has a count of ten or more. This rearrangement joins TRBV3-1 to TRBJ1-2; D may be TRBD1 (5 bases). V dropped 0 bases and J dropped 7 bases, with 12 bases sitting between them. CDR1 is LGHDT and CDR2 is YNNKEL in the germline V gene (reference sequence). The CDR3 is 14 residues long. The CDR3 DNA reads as TGTGCCAGCAGCCAAGATCCGGCAGGGCCTGGCTACACCTTC. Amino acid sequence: CASSQDPAGPGYTF.

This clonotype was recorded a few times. The DNA for the CDR3 is TGTGCCAGCAGTTACCAACCGGGACTAGCGGGGACAGATACGCAGTATTTT. This sequence encodes CASSYQPGLAGTDTQYF. V gene TRBV27 combines with J gene TRBJ2-3, with 13 bases fitting TRBD2. Germline lookup yields CDR1 MNHEY and CDR2 SMNVEV (reference sequence). The CDR3 runs to 17 residues. The V segment lost 4 bases and the J segment 3 bases; nucleotides outside the gene matches: 7.

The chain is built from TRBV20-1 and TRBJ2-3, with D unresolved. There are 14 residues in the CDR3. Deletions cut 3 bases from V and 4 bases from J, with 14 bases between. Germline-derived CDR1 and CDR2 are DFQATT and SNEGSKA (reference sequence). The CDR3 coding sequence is TGCAGTGCTAGGTCCGTCCCTTGGGCAGATACGCAGTATTTT. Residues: CSARSVPWADTQYF.

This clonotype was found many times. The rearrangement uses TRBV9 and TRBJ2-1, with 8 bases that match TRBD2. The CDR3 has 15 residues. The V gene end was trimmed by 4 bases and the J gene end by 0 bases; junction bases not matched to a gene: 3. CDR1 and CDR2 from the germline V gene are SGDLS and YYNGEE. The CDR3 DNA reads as TGTGCCAGCAGCTTTAGCGGGGACTCCTACAATGAGCAGTTCTTC. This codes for CASSFSGDSYNEQFF.

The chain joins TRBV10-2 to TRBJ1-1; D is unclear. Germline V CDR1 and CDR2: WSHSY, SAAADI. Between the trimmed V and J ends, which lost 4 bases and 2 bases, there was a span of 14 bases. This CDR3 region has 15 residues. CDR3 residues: CASSVSVSPNTEAFF. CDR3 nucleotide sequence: TGCGCCAGCAGTGTGTCTGTATCCCCAAACACTGAAGCTTTCTTT.

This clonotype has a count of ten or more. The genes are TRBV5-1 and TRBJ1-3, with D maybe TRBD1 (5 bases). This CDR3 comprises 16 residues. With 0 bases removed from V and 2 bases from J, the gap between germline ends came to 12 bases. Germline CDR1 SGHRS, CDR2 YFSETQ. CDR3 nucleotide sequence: TGCGCCAGCAGCTTGGGACAGCAGAGACCTGGAAACACCATATATTTT. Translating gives CASSLGQQRPGNTIYF.

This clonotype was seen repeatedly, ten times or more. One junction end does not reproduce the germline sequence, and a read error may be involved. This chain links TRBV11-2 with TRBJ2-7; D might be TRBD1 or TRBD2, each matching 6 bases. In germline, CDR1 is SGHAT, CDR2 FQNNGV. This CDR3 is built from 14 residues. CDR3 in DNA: TGTGCCAGCAGCTTAGTGCCGGGGGCCTACGAGCAGCACTTC. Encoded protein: CASSLVPGAYEQHF.

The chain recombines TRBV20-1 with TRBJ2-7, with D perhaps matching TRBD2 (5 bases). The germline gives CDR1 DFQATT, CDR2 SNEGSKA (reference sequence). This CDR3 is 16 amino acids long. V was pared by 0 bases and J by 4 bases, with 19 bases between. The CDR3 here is CSARETTGSMAYEQYF. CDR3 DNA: TGCAGTGCTAGAGAGACTACGGGTTCGATGGCGTACGAGCAGTACTTC.

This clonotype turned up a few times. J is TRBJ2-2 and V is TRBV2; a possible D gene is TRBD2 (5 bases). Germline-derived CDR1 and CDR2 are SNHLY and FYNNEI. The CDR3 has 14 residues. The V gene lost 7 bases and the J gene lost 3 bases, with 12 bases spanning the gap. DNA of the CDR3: TGTGCCAGCACCTCAATGCGGGACACCGGGGAGCTGTTTTTT. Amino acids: CASTSMRDTGELFF.

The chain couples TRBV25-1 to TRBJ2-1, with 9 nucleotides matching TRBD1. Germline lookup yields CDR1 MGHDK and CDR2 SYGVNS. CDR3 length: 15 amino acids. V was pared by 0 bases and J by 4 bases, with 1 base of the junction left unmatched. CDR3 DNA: TGTGCCAGCAGTGAATACGGGACAGGGTACAATGAGCAGTTCTTC. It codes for CASSEYGTGYNEQFF.

The CDR3 coding sequence is TGTGCCAGCAGCGTAGGGACGGGAGGGCTCCATGAGCAGTACTTC. The encoded protein is CASSVGTGGLHEQYF. The V call is TRBV9, the J call TRBJ2-7, with 8 nucleotides matching TRBD2. Germline V CDR1 and CDR2: SGDLS, YYNGEE. J gave up 7 bases and V 0 bases, and 9 bases lay outside the gene matches. The CDR3 contains 15 residues.

The CDR3 DNA sequence: TGTGCCATCAGTGAGTCTAGGACACGTACTGAGACCCAGTACTTC. Its translation is CAISESRTRTETQYF. The chain carries TRBV10-3 and TRBJ2-5; D may be TRBD1 (5 bases). This CDR3 is built from 15 residues. Trimming removed 0 bases at V and 5 bases at J, with 13 bases between. Germline CDR1 and CDR2: ENHRY and SYGVKD.

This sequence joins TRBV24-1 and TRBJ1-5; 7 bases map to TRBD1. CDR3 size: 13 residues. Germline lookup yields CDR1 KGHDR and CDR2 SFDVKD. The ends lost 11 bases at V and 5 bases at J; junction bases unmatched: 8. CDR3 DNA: TGTGCCAGCAGCAGTCAGGGGGATCAGCCCCAGCATTTT. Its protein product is CASSSQGDQPQHF.

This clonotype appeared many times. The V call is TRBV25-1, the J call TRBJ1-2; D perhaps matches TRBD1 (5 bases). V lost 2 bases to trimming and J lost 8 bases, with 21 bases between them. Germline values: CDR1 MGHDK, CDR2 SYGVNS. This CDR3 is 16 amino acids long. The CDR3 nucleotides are TGTGCCAGCAGTGAAGGAGGGGTCGGTAGGGTGTACGGCTACACCTTC. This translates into CASSEGGVGRVYGYTF.